The 5 T cell receptor beta chains given below trace back to one sample, sequenced in a study of regulatory T cells in long-lasting Graves disease. Time point given: newly diagnosed GD, antithyroid drugs for less than 3 months. Following extraction of RNA from PBMCs, that RNA was used to make the TCR library. Arm-PCR with iRepertoire HTBI primers amplified the CDR3 regions for these TCR beta libraries. TCRdb processed the multiplex PCR reads anew with MiXCR; each CDR3 protein has one entry. The sample carries about 540,000 distinct CDR3 sequences, about 13% recorded once. These data were also reused for a study on T cells in Graves' hyperthyroidism and ophthalmopathy.

Here the sequenced sample was peripheral blood mononuclear cells (PBMCs), taken at new diagnosis, from a patient treated with antithyroid drugs. The receptors shown here come from a man in his thirties or forties with Graves disease.

This clonotype was seen more than once but under ten times. The chain joins TRBV13 to TRBJ1-6; D is uncertain. The CDR3 runs to 16 residues. Per germline, CDR1 PRHDT and CDR2 FYEKMQ (reference sequence). Between the trimmed V and J ends, which lost 5 bases and 8 bases, there was a span of 19 bases. The CDR3: CASSPRGRPKDSPLHF. For the CDR3, the DNA is TGTGCCAGCAGCCCCCGCGGGAGGCCTAAGGATTCACCCCTCCACTTT. The full variable domain, completed using reference TRBV13 and TRBJ1-6, is AAGVIQSPRHLIKEKRETATLKCYPIPRHDTVYWYQQGPGQDPQFLISFYEKMQSDKGSIPDRFSAQQFSDYHSELNMSSLELGDSALYFCASSPRGRPKDSPLHFGNGTRLTVT.

This clonotype appeared a few times. V and J are TRBV24-1 and TRBJ1-1; D possibly corresponds to TRBD1 (6 bases). The CDR3 length is 13 residues. Trimming removed 4 bases from V and 5 bases from J, with 10 bases in between. Looked up from germline, CDR1 is KGHDR and CDR2 is SFDVKD. The CDR3 bases are TGTGCCACCAGTGAAGGACAGTGGACTGAAGCTTTCTTT. This sequence encodes CATSEGQWTEAFF.

Concerning this clonotype itself: This clone may be a read error of a much larger clone one base away. The chain has TRBV20-1 and TRBJ2-3; 10 positions match TRBD1. V shed 3 bases and J 4 bases; nucleotides not matched to a gene: 1. CDR1 is DFQATT and CDR2 is SNEGSKA in the germline V gene (reference sequence). The CDR3 sequence is 13 residues long. DNA of the CDR3: TGCAGTGCTAGGGGGACAGGGGCAGATACGCAGTATTTT. Its translation: CSARGTGADTQYF.

This clonotype was recorded at least ten times. The chain is built from TRBV5-1 and TRBJ1-6; D perhaps matches TRBD1 (5 bases). Trimming left V 2 bases short and J 10 bases short, with 16 bases between. Germline V gene lookup returns CDR1 SGHRS and CDR2 YFSETQ. This CDR3 comprises 15 residues. CDR3 DNA: TGCGCCAGCAGCTTAAAATTCAGGGATGGATCACCCCTCCACTTT. The encoded protein is CASSLKFRDGSPLHF.

This clonotype has just a few counts. The chain has TRBV5-1 and TRBJ2-2; 12 nucleotides line up with TRBD2. This CDR3 has 17 amino acids. Germline CDR1 SGHRS, CDR2 YFSETQ. V lost 4 bases and J lost 0; bases outside the gene matches: 4. The CDR3 region is CASSTRTSGTNTGELFF. In DNA, the CDR3 is TGCGCCAGCAGCACCCGGACTAGCGGGACGAACACCGGGGAGCTGTTTTTT.